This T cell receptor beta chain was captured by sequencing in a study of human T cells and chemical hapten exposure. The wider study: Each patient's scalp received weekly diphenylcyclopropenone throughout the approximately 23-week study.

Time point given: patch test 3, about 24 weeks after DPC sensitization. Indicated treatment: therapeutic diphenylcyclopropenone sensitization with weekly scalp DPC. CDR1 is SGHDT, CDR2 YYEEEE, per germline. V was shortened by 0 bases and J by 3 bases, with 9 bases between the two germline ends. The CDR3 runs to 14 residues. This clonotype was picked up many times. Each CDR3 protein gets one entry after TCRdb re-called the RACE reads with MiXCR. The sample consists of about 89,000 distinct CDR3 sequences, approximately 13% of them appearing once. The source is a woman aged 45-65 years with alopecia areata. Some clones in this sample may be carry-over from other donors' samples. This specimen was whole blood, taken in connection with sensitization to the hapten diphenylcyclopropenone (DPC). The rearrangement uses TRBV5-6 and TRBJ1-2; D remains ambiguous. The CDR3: CASSLVRPDYGYTF. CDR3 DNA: TGTGCCAGCAGCTTGGTCAGGCCCGACTATGGCTACACCTTC.